This TCR beta chain is drawn from a study of blood T cell repertoires in COVID-19. The germline V gene encodes CDR1 SGDLS and CDR2 YYNGEE. With 3 bases clipped from V and 6 bases from J, the junction kept 19 bases outside the gene matches. The CDR3 is 18 residues long. Authors' methods: Reference gene primers were amplified, and this amplification served to estimate nucleated cell counts. Clones were sequenced by immunoSEQ multiplex PCR, and TCRdb holds only the in-frame ones, with some missing. D and trimming were read from the DNA, whereas the V and J calls and clone size are those reported in that table. The data show 100,000 to 150,000 clones, roughly 90% seen once.

The sequencing sample was made of peripheral blood. The J gene is TRBJ1-1, the V gene TRBV9, with 8 bases aligning to TRBD1. The source of this sequence is a man in his fifties or sixties with acute or convalescent COVID-19. The CDR3, as DNA: TGTGCCAGCAGCGCGAGGCTCGGACAGGGCAGGTCTGGGTCTGAAGCTTTCTTT. Its translation is CASSARLGQGRSGSEAFF. Supplemented by reference TRBV9 and TRBJ1-1, the full variable domain reads DSGVTQTPKHLITATGQRVTLRCSPRSGDLSVYWYQQSLDQGLQFLIQYYNGEERAKGNILERFSAQQFPDLHSELNLSSLELGDSALYFCASSARLGQGRSGSEAFFGQGTRLTVV.